These T cell receptor beta chains were read from a single sample in a study of T-cell reconstitution after alpha-beta-depleted transplantation in children. From the PCR reads, TCRdb called clonotypes with MiXCR, one entry per CDR3 protein. The sample comprises roughly 500,000 distinct CDR3 sequences, 10% of which are singletons, and just over 2% rests with the top ten. This specimen consisted of PBMCs, obtained before TCRalphabeta/CD19-depleted stem cell transplant. The receptors stem from a child aged 2-15 years with inherited bone marrow failure, due to receive a stem cell transplant. Both conserved end residues are part of each CDR3. A D gene is named only where the DNA matches it firmly. Clone size appears in some rows only: once, few, many, or a class for an expanded clone.

>NA|TRBJ2-1|TRBV19|NA
TGTGCCAGTAGCCCGACCGCTTACAATGAGCAGTTCTTC
CASSPTAYNEQFF
>TRBD2|TRBJ2-1|TRBV13|many
TGTGCCAGCAGCTCCGGGACTAGCGGGAAATGGCATGATGAGCAGTTCTTC
CASSSGTSGKWHDEQFF
>TRBD2|TRBJ2-4|TRBV12-3/TRBV12-4|many
TGTGCCACCCTATCCAGGGAGGGTGAACAAAAAAACATTCAGTACTTC
CATLSREGEQKNIQYF
>TRBD2|TRBJ2-7|TRBV7-9|many
TGTGCCAGCAACCCTAGCGGGATGTGGAACGAGCAGTACTTC
CASNPSGMWNEQYF
>NA|TRBJ2-5|TRBV7-9|many
TGTGCCAGCAGCTTAGCGCCAAGCGGGTTTTACGAGACCCAGTACTTC
CASSLAPSGFYETQYF
>TRBD1|TRBJ1-1|TRBV12-3/TRBV12-4|many
TGTGCCAGTGCCTCGGGACAGAAGAACACTGAAGCTTTCTTT
CASASGQKNTEAFF
>NA|TRBJ2-7|TRBV30|NA
TGTGCCTGGAGTCCCCGGTTCTACGAGCAGTACTTC
CAWSPRFYEQYF
>NA|TRBJ2-2|TRBV5-6|many
TGTGCCAGCACGGTAAACACCGGGGAGCTGTTTTTT
CASTVNTGELFF
>NA|TRBJ1-1|TRBV20-1|few
TGCAGTGCTAGAGATAGCAGAAGGGGGGATGAAGCTTTCTTT
CSARDSRRGDEAFF
>NA|TRBJ2-1|TRBV18|NA
TGTGCCAGCTCACCACCGAACAGGCCAAGGTATGAGCAGTTCTTC
CASSPPNRPRYEQFF
>TRBD2|TRBJ2-2|TRBV5-1|few
TGCGCCAGCAGCTTGCAAGCCGGGAGGGACACCGGGGAGCTGTTTTTT
CASSLQAGRDTGELFF
>NA|TRBJ2-1|TRBV29-1|many
TGCAGCGGCGGGGAGCCCTACAATGAGCAGTTCTTC
CSGGEPYNEQFF
>NA|TRBJ2-1|TRBV5-1|many
TGCGCCAGCAGCTCGGCCCCGCTTCCTCCTATTTACAATGAGCAGTTCTTC
CASSSAPLPPIYNEQFF
>TRBD1|TRBJ2-2|TRBV6-6|many
TGTGCGTTAGGACAGGGACGCACCGGGGAGCTGTTTTTT
CALGQGRTGELFF
>NA|TRBJ1-1|TRBV2|NA
TGTGCCACCCATTTAGACAGCTCGAACACTGAAGCTTTCTTT
CATHLDSSNTEAFF
>NA|TRBJ2-1|TRBV20-1|many
TGCAGTCCTACTGGGGGGCCATGGAAGCAGTTCTTC
CSPTGGPWKQFF
>NA|TRBJ2-4|TRBV28|few
TGTGCCAGCAGTTTATTGTCCGGGAGCAGGGGAAACATTCAGTACTTC
CASSLLSGSRGNIQYF
>NA|TRBJ2-7|TRBV28|few
TGTGCCAGCAGTTTCGGGTCAGTGGGGCTTTACGAGCAGTACTTC
CASSFGSVGLYEQYF
>NA|TRBJ2-2|TRBV6-1|NA
TGTGCCAGCAGTCCCCCGATGAGCGGGGAGCTGTTTTTT
CASSPPMSGELFF
>NA|TRBJ2-3|TRBV29-1|few
TGCAGCGTTGTTCGGCCCCTCACAGATACGCAGTATTTT
CSVVRPLTDTQYF
>NA|TRBJ2-2|TRBV28|NA
TGTGCCAGCAGACCACGGACACCAATTACCGGGGAGCTGTTTTTT
CASRPRTPITGELFF
>NA|TRBJ2-1|TRBV5-1|few
TGCGCCAGCAGCTTGGCCCTAGGTGTGAACAATGAGCAGTTCTTC
CASSLALGVNNEQFF
>TRBD1|TRBJ2-7|TRBV20-1|many
TGCAGTGCTAGAGGTTCGGGACAGTTAAAGTCCTACGAGCAGTACTTC
CSARGSGQLKSYEQYF
>TRBD1|TRBJ2-7|TRBV7-6|many
TGTGCCAGCAGCTCGGGGACAGGGGACGAGCAGTACTTC
CASSSGTGDEQYF
>NA|TRBJ2-1|TRBV5-1|NA
TGCGCCAGCACTGGGGGACGGCCCTCCTACAATGAGCAGTTCTTC
CASTGGRPSYNEQFF
>NA|TRBJ1-1|TRBV4-2|many
TGTGCCAGCAGCCAAGATTGGGGATCGTCTGAAGCTTTCTTT
CASSQDWGSSEAFF
>NA|TRBJ1-2|TRBV15|many
TGTGCCACCAGCAGCGCGGACAGTGGCTACACCTTC
CATSSADSGYTF
>TRBD1|TRBJ1-4|TRBV7-8|many
TGTGCCAGCAGCCCAACAGGGGGCGCACCCGAAAAACTGTTTTTT
CASSPTGGAPEKLFF
>NA|TRBJ2-1|TRBV20-1|many
TGCAGTGCTAGCCTAGCCTTGGGCAATGAGCAGTTCTTC
CSASLALGNEQFF
>NA|TRBJ2-2|TRBV7-9|many
TGTGCCAGCAGCTTAGGCCTCATCTTCACCGGGGAGCTGTTTTTT
CASSLGLIFTGELFF
>NA|TRBJ1-4|TRBV4-1|many
TGCGCCAGCAGCCAAGTGCCTTTGTCAGGTGAAAAACTGTTTTTT
CASSQVPLSGEKLFF
>TRBD1|TRBJ1-2|TRBV5-1|many
TGCGCCAGCACTGGGGGACCAGGGGGAAGCTATGGCTACACCTTC
CASTGGPGGSYGYTF
>TRBD1|TRBJ2-6|TRBV27|NA
TGTGCCAGCAGTGACAGGGGGCGTGGGGCCAACGTCCTGACTTTC
CASSDRGRGANVLTF
>NA|TRBJ1-1|TRBV6-1|many
TGTGCCAGCAGTGCGAAAGGGGGGGGTACTGAAGCTTTCTTT
CASSAKGGGTEAFF
>NA|TRBJ2-1|TRBV6-1|few
TGTGCCAGCACCACCAGTTCTCCCAGGGACTACAATGAGCAGTTCTTC
CASTTSSPRDYNEQFF
>TRBD2|TRBJ2-2|TRBV3-1|many
TGTGCCAGCAGCCAAGCGGGAGGAAGGACCGGGGAGCTGTTTTTT
CASSQAGGRTGELFF
>NA|TRBJ2-7|TRBV20-1|many
TGCAGTGCCAGGGAGAGGTTTGGTTACGAGCAGTACTTC
CSARERFGYEQYF
>NA|TRBJ2-1|TRBV27|many
TGTGCCAGCAGCTTATCAGGGTCCAATGAGCAGTTCTTC
CASSLSGSNEQFF
>TRBD2|TRBJ2-1|TRBV19|NA
TGTGCCAGTAGTAAGGCTAGCGGAGTTTACAATGAGCAGTTCTTC
CASSKASGVYNEQFF
>TRBD2|TRBJ2-1|TRBV20-1|few
TGCAGTGCTAGTTTACTTGGACTAGCGGTATACAATGAGCAGTTCTTC
CSASLLGLAVYNEQFF
>NA|TRBJ2-5|TRBV2|NA
TGTGCCAGCCTTCAAGGGCAGGAGACCCAGTACTTC
CASLQGQETQYF
>NA|TRBJ1-1|TRBV2|many
TGTGCCAGCAGGGATACTATAGACAGTTTCGAAGCTTTCTTT
CASRDTIDSFEAFF
>TRBD1|TRBJ1-2|TRBV12-3/TRBV12-4|many
TGTGCCAGCAGTACCGACAGGGGCTATGGCTACACCTTC
CASSTDRGYGYTF
>TRBD1|TRBJ2-7|TRBV6-1|many
TGTGCCAGCAGTCGATTATCGGGACAGGGAAGCTCCTACGAGCAGTACTTC
CASSRLSGQGSSYEQYF
>TRBD1|TRBJ1-4|TRBV12-3/TRBV12-4|many
TGTGCCAGCGGGGGACAGGTCAATGAAAAACTGTTTTTT
CASGGQVNEKLFF
>NA|TRBJ1-6|TRBV7-9|many
TGTGCCAGCAGCTTACCCACTTTCGGCAGTTATAATTCACCCCTCCACTTT
CASSLPTFGSYNSPLHF
>NA|TRBJ1-1|TRBV9|few
TGTGCCAGCAGCGTGGGGGGGCGATTTACTGAAGCTTTCTTT
CASSVGGRFTEAFF
>TRBD1|TRBJ2-4|TRBV20-1|many
TGCAGTGCTGCGACAGGGGGCTCTTACATTCAGTACTTC
CSAATGGSYIQYF
>NA|TRBJ1-1|TRBV5-1|NA
TGCGCCAGCAGCTTGGATGGGCTGGTAGGGGACACTGAAGCTTTCTTT
CASSLDGLVGDTEAFF
>NA|TRBJ1-1|TRBV7-9|many
TGTGCCAGCAGCTTAGTACGGAGTATGAACACTGAAGCTTTCTTT
CASSLVRSMNTEAFF
>NA|TRBJ2-6|TRBV30|few
TGTGCCTGGAGCATGGGGGCTGGGGCCAACGTCCTGACTTTC
CAWSMGAGANVLTF
>NA|TRBJ2-7|TRBV12-3/TRBV12-4|many
TGTGCCAGCAGTTTAGTTTCCGGGGACTCGAACGAGCAGTACTTC
CASSLVSGDSNEQYF
>NA|TRBJ2-7|TRBV20-1|many
TGCAGTGCTAGAGGATACGAGCAGTACTTC
CSARGYEQYF
>TRBD2|TRBJ2-1|TRBV6-1|many
TGTGCCAGCACCTCGGGCAGCGGGAGAGGCTATGAGCAGTTCTTC
CASTSGSGRGYEQFF
>TRBD1|TRBJ2-3|TRBV28|few
TGTGCCAGCACCGTTGTCCCGGGACAGGGAGTTTCAGATACGCAGTATTTT
CASTVVPGQGVSDTQYF
>NA|TRBJ2-5|TRBV5-1|many
TGCGCCAGCAGCTTGGATTCGGGATGGGGAGAGACCCAGTACTTC
CASSLDSGWGETQYF
>NA|TRBJ2-1|TRBV6-2/TRBV6-3|many
TGTGCCAGCAGTTCCACCGGCAGGGGGGCCTACAATGAGCAGTTCTTC
CASSSTGRGAYNEQFF
>NA|TRBJ1-4|TRBV15|many
TGTGCCACCAGCCCCCACCCGGCAGGGAGGGAAAAACTGTTTTTT
CATSPHPAGREKLFF
>NA|TRBJ2-5|TRBV29-1|few
TGCAGCGTTGCGGGCAGTTCAGAGACCCAGTACTTC
CSVAGSSETQYF